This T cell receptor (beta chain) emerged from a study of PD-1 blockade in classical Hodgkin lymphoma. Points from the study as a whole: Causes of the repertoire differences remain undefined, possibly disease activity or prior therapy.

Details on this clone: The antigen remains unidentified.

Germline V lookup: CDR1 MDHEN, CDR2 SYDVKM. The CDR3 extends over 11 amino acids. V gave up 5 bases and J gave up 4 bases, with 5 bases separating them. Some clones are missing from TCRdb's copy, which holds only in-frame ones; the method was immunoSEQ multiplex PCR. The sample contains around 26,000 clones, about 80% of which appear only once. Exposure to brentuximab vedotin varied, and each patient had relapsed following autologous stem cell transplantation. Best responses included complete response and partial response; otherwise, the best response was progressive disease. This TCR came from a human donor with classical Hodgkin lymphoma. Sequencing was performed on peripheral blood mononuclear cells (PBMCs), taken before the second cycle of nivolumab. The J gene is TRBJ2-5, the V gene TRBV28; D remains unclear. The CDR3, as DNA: TGTGCCAGCAGTCTTGGAGAGACCCAGTACTTC. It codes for CASSLGETQYF.